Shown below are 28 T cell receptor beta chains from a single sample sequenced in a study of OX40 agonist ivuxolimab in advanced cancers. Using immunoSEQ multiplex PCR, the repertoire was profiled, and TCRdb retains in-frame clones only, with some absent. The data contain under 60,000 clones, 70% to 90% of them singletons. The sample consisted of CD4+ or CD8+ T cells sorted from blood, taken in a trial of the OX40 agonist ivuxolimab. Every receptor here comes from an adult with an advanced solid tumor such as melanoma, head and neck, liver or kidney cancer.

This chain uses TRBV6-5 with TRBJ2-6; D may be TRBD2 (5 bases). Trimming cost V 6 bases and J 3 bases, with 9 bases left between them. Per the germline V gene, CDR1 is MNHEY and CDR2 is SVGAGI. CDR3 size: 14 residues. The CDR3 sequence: CASSVEGGANVLTF. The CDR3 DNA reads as TGTGCCAGCAGCGTAGAGGGTGGGGCCAACGTCCTGACTTTC.

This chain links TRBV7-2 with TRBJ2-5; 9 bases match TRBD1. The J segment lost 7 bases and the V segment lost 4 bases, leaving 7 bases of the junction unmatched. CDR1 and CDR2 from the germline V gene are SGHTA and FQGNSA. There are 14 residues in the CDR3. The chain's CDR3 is CASSSGQGRTTQYF. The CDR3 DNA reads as TGTGCCAGCAGCTCAGGACAGGGGAGGACGACCCAGTACTTC.

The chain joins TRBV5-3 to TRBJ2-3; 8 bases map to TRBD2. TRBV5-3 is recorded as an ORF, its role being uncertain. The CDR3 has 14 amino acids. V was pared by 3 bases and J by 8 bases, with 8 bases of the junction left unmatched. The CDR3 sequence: CARSSRREVGTQYF. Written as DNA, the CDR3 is TGTGCCAGAAGCTCGCGGCGGGAGGTCGGTACGCAGTATTTT.

Here the CDR3 DNA reads TGTGCCAGCAGCGTAGAAGGGACTAGCGGAAGGGAGCAGTTCTTC. Its protein product is CASSVEGTSGREQFF. The chain couples TRBV9 to TRBJ2-1; 11 bases agree with TRBD2. Trimming took 0 bases from V and 10 from J; bases not matched to a gene: 6. This CDR3 has 15 amino acids. The germline V gene has CDR1 SGDLS and CDR2 YYNGEE.

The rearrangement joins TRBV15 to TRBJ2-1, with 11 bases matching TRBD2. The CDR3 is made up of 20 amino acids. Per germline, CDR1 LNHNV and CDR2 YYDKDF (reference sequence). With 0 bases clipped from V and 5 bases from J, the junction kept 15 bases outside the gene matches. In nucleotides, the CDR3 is TGTGCCACCAGCAGAGATAAAGCGGCTAGCGGGAGGAAAATCGACAATGAGCAGTTCTTC. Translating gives CATSRDKAASGRKIDNEQFF.

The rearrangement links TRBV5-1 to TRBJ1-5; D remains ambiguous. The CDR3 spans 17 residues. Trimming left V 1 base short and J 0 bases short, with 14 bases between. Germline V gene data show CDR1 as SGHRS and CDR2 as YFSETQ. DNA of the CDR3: TGCGCCAGCAGCTTGATGCCAGTGGAAGGTAGCAATCAGCCCCAGCATTTT. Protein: CASSLMPVEGSNQPQHF.

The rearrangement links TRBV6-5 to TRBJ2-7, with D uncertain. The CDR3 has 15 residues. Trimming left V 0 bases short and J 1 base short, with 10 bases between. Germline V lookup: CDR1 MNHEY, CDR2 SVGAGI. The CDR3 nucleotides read TGTGCCAGCAGTTACTCGGCAGCCTCATCCTACGAGCAGTACTTC. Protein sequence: CASSYSAASSYEQYF.

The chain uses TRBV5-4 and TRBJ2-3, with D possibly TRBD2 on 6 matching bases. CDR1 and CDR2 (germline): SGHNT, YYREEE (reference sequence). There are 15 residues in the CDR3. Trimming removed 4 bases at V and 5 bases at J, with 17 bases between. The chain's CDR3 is CASSKRAGGIDTQYF. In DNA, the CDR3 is TGTGCCAGCAGCAAGCGGGCAGGAGGTATAGATACGCAGTATTTT.

The CDR3 region has the DNA TGTGCCAGCAGCCGTCAGAGCGGGAGAGGTAGCGATGAGCAGTTCTTC. Amino acids: CASSRQSGRGSDEQFF. This rearrangement joins TRBV4-2 to TRBJ2-1; 8 nucleotides agree with TRBD2. The V gene's germline CDR1 is LGHNA and CDR2 YNFKEQ. This CDR3 region has 16 residues. V shed 4 bases and J 8 bases; nucleotides not matched to a gene: 13.

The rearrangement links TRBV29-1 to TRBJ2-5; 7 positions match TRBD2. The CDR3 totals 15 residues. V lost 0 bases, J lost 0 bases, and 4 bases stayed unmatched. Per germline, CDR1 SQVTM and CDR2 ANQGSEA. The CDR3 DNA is TGCAGCGTTGAAGATAGGCGGGGGTACCAAGAGACCCAGTACTTC. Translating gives CSVEDRRGYQETQYF. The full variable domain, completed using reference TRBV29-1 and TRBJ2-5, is SAVISQKPSRDICQRGTSLTIQCQVDSQVTMMFWYRQQPGQSLTLIATANQGSEATYESGFVIDKFPISRPNLTFSTLTVSNMSPEDSSIYLCSVEDRRGYQETQYFGPGTRLLVL.

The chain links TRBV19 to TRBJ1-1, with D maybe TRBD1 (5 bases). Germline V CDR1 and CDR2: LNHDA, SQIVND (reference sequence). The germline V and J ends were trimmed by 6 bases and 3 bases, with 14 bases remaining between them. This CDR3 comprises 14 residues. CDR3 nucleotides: TGTGCCAGTAGCCCCGGGACTACCCACACTGAAGCTTTCTTT. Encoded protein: CASSPGTTHTEAFF.

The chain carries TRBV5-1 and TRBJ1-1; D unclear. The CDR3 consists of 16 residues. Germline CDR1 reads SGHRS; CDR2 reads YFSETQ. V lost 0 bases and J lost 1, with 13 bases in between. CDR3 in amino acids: CASSLVLMRANTEAFF. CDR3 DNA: TGCGCCAGCAGCTTGGTACTTATGAGGGCGAACACTGAAGCTTTCTTT.

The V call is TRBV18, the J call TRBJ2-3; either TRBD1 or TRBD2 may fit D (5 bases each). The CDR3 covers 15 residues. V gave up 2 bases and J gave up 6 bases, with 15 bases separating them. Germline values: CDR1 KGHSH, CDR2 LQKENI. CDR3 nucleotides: TGTGCCAGCTCACCAGGGACCGGAGGCGGGGATACGCAGTATTTT. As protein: CASSPGTGGGDTQYF.

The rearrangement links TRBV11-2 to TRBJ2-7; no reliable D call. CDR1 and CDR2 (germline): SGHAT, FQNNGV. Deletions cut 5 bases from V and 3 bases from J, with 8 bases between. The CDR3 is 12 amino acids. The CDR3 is CASSAQIYEQYF. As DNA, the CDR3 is TGTGCCAGCAGCGCCCAGATCTACGAGCAGTACTTC.

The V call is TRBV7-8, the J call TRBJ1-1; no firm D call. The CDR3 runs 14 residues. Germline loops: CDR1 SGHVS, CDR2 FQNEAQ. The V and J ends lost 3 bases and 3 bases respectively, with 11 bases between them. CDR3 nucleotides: TGTGCCAGCAGCTTTAAAGAGAGAGACACTGAAGCTTTCTTT. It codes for CASSFKERDTEAFF.

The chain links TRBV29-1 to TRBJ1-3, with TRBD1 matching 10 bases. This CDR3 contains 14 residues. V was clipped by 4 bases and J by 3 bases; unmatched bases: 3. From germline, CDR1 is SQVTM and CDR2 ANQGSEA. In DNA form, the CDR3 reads TGCAGCGTTGGGGACAGGGGTGGTGGAAACACCATATATTTT. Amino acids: CSVGDRGGGNTIYF. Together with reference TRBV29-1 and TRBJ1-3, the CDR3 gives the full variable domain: SAVISQKPSRDICQRGTSLTIQCQVDSQVTMMFWYRQQPGQSLTLIATANQGSEATYESGFVIDKFPISRPNLTFSTLTVSNMSPEDSSIYLCSVGDRGGGNTIYFGEGSWLTVV.

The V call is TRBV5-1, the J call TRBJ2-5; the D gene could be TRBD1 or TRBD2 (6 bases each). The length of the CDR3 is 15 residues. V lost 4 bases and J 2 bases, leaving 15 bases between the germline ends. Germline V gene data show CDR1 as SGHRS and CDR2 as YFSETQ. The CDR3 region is CASSQRGAPQETQYF. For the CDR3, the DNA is TGCGCCAGCAGCCAGAGGGGGGCTCCACAAGAGACCCAGTACTTC. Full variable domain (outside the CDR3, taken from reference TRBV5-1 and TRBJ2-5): KAGVTQTPRYLIKTRGQQVTLSCSPISGHRSVSWYQQTPGQGLQFLFEYFSETQRNKGNFPGRFSGRQFSNSRSEMNVSTLELGDSALYLCASSQRGAPQETQYFGPGTRLLVL.

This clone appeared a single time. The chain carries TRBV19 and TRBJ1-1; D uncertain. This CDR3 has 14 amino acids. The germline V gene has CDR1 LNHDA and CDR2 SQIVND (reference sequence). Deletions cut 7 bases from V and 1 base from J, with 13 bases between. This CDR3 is CASKNGRKNTEAFF. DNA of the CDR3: TGTGCCAGTAAGAATGGACGGAAGAACACTGAAGCTTTCTTT.

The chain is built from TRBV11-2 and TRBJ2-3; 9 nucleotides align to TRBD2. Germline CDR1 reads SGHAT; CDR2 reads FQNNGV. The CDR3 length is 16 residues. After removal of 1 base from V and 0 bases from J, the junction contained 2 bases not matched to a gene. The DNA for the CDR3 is TGTGCCAGCAGCTTAGGCCTAGCGGGGAGCACAGATACGCAGTATTTT. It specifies CASSLGLAGSTDTQYF.

The chain's CDR3 is CASIPSTGDSLKQYF. For the CDR3, the DNA is TGTGCCAGCATCCCCAGTACGGGAGATAGCCTCAAGCAGTACTTC. The genes are TRBV27 and TRBJ2-7, with D perhaps TRBD2 (6 bases). Trimming cost V 7 bases and J 8 bases, with 24 bases left between them. Germline V gene sequence: CDR1 MNHEY, CDR2 SMNVEV (reference sequence). There are 15 residues in the CDR3.

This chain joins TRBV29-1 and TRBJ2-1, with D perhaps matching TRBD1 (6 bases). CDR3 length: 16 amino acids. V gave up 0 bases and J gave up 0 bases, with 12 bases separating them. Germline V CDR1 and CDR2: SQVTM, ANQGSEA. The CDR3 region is CSVEDPKGGSYNEQFF. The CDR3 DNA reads TGCAGCGTTGAAGACCCCAAAGGGGGCTCCTACAATGAGCAGTTCTTC.

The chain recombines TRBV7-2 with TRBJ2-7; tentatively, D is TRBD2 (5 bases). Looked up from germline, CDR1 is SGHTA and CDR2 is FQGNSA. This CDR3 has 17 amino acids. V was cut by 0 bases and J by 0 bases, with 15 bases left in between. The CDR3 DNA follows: TGTGCCAGCAGCTTAGCGGGCCAGCGGTCGAGCTCCTACGAGCAGTACTTC. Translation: CASSLAGQRSSSYEQYF.

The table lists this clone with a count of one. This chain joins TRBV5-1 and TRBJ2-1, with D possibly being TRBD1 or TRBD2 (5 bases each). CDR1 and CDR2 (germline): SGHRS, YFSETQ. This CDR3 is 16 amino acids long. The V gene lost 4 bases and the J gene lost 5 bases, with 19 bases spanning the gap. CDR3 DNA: TGCGCCAGCAGCCGTCTCCAGGGACGGGTTGACAATGAGCAGTTCTTC. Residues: CASSRLQGRVDNEQFF.

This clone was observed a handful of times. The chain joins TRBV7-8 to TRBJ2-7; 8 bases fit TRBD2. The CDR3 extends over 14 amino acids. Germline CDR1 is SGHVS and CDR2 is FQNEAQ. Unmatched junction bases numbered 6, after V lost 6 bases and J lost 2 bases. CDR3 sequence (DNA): TGTGCCAGCAGTCGTAGCGGGACGCCCTACGAGCAGTACTTC. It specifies CASSRSGTPYEQYF.

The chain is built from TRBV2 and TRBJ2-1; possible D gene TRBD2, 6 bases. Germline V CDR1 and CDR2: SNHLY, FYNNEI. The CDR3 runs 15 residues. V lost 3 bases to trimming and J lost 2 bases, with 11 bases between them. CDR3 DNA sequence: TGTGCCAGCAGTGAGGAGGGAACGACCTACAATGAGCAGTTCTTC. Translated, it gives CASSEEGTTYNEQFF. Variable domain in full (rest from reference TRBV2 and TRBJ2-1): EPEVTQTPSHQVTQMGQEVILRCVPISNHLYFYWYRQILGQKVEFLVSFYNNEISEKSEIFDDQFSVERPDGSNFTLKIRSTKLEDSAMYFCASSEEGTTYNEQFFGPGTRLTVL.

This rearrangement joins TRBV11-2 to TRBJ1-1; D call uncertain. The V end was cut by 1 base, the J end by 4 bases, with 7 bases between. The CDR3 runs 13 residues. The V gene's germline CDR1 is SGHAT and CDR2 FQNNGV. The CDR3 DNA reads TGTGCCAGCAGCTTAGTGCAGAGCACTGAAGCTTTCTTT. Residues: CASSLVQSTEAFF. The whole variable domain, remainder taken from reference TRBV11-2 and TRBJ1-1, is EAGVAQSPRYKIIEKRQSVAFWCNPISGHATLYWYQQILGQGPKLLIQFQNNGVVDDSQLPKDRFSAERLKGVDSTLKIQPAKLEDSAVYLCASSLVQSTEAFFGQGTRLTVV.

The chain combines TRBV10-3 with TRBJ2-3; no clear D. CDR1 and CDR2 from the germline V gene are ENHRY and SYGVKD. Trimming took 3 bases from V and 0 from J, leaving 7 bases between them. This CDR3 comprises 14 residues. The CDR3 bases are TGTGCCATCAGTGACCCCGCTAGCACAGATACGCAGTATTTT. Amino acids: CAISDPASTDTQYF.

The CDR3 DNA follows: TGTGCCAGCAGCTTAGCGCGGGGGGTTGATACGCAGTATTTT. It yields the protein CASSLARGVDTQYF. This rearrangement joins TRBV7-6 to TRBJ2-3; 8 bases agree with TRBD2. The CDR3 covers 14 residues. Germline V CDR1 and CDR2: SGHVS, FNYEAQ. The ends lost 0 bases at V and 6 bases at J; junction bases unmatched: 2.